What follows describes a single T cell receptor beta chain. Its target is not known. The source of the sample is a study of T cells after posttransplantation cyclophosphamide. The CDR3 runs to 16 residues. J lost 6 bases, V lost 4 bases, and 7 bases had no gene match. Germline V gene sequence: CDR1 KGHSH, CDR2 LQKENI. Whole-study findings and limits: Donor-recipient repertoire similarity was low at 1-2 months, rising over year one.

Libraries were prepared by immunoSEQ multiplex PCR; TCRdb keeps only in-frame clonotypes and omits some of them. The sample contains tens of thousands of clones, about 76% of which appear only once. The sequenced sample consisted of memory CD4+ T cells sorted from PBMCs. The TCR was taken from a woman aged 55 to 70 in good health, CMV-negative, and a related stem cell transplant donor. V is TRBV18 and J is TRBJ1-5; 12 bases are shared with TRBD1. The CDR3 loop reads CASSLSGQGASQPQHF. CDR3 coding DNA: TGTGCCAGCTCACTTTCGGGACAGGGGGCGAGTCAGCCCCAGCATTTT.